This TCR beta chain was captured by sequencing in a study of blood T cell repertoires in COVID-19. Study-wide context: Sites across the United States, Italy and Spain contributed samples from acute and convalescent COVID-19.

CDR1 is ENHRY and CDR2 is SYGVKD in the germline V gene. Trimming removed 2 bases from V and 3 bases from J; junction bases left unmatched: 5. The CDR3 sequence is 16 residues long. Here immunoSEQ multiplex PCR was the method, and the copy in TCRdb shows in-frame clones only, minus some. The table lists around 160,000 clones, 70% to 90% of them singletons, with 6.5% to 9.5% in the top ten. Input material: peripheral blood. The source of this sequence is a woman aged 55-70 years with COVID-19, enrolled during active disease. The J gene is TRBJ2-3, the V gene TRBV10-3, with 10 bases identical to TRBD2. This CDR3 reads CAISEPSGGATDTQYF. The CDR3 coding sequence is TGTGCCATCAGTGAGCCTAGCGGGGGAGCAACAGATACGCAGTATTTT.